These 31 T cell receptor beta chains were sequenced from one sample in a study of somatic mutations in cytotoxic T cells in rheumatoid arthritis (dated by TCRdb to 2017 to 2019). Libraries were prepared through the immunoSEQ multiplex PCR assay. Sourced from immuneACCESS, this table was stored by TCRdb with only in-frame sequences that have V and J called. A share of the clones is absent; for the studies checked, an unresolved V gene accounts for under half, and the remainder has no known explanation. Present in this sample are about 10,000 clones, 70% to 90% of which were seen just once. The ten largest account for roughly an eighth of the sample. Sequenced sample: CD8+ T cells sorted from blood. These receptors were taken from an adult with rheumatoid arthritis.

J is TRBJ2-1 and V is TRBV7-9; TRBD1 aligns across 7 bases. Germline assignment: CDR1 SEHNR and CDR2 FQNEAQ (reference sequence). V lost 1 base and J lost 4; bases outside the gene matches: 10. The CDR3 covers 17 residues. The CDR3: CASSLVGGAQLYNEQFF. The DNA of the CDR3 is TGTGCCAGCAGCTTAGTAGGGGGCGCACAACTTTACAATGAGCAGTTCTTC.

This chain's CDR3 is CASSQDLTSGGDLFF. DNA for the CDR3: TGCGCCAGCAGCCAAGACTTGACTAGCGGGGGCGACTTGTTCTTC. The chain carries TRBV4-1 and TRBJ2-1; 12 bases are a match to TRBD2. This CDR3 is built from 15 residues. The junction had 9 bases not matched to a gene; V was cut back by 0 bases and J by 15 bases. From germline, CDR1 is MGHRA and CDR2 YSYEKL.

CDR3 nucleotide sequence: TGCGCCAGCAGCTTGGACAGCCTCTCTGGAAACACCATATATTTT. The encoded protein is CASSLDSLSGNTIYF. J is TRBJ1-3 and V is TRBV5-1; D gene ambiguous. Trimming took off 0 bases at V and 0 bases at J, with 7 bases between the two ends. The CDR3 consists of 15 residues. Germline values: CDR1 SGHRS, CDR2 YFSETQ.

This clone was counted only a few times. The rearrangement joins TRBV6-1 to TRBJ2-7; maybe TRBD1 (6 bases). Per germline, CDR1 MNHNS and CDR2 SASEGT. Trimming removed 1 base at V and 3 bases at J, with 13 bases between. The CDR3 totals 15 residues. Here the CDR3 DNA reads TGTGCCAGCAGTGAAGTCACGGACAGCGTCTACGAGCAGTACTTC. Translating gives CASSEVTDSVYEQYF.

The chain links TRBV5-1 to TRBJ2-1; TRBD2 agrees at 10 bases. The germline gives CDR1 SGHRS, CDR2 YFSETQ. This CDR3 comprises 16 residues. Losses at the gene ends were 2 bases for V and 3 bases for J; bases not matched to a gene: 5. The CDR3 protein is CASSLASGGIYNEQFF. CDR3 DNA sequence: TGCGCCAGCAGCTTAGCTAGCGGGGGAATCTACAATGAGCAGTTCTTC.

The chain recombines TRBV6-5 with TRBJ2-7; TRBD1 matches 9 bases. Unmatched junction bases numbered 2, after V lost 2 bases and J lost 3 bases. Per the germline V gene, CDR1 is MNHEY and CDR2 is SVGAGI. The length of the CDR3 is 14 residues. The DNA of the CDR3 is TGTGCCAGCAGTTACGCGACAGGGGGCTACGAGCAGTACTTC. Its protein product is CASSYATGGYEQYF.

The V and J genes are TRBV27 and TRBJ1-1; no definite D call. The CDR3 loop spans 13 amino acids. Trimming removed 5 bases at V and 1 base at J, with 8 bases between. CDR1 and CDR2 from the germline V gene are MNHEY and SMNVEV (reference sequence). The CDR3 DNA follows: TGTGCCAGCAGTCCTTGGTCGAACACTGAAGCTTTCTTT. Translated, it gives CASSPWSNTEAFF.

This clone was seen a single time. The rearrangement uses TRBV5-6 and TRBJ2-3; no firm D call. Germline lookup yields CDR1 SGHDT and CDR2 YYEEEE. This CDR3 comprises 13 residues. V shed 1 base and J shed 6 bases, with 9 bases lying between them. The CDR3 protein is CASSLSWPDTQYF. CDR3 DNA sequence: TGTGCCAGCAGCTTGTCTTGGCCTGATACGCAGTATTTT.

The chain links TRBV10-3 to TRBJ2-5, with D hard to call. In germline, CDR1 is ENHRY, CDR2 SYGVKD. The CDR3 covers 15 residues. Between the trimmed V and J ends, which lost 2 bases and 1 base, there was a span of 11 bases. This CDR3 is CAISEVGNAQETQYF. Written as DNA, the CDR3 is TGTGCCATCAGTGAGGTTGGAAATGCCCAAGAGACCCAGTACTTC.

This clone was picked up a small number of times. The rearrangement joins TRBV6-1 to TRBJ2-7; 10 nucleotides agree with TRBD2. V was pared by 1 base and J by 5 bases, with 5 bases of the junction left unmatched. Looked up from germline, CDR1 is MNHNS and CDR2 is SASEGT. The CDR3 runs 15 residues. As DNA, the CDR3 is TGTGCCAGCAGTGAAGGGACTAGCGGTATCGACGAGCAGTACTTC. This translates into CASSEGTSGIDEQYF.

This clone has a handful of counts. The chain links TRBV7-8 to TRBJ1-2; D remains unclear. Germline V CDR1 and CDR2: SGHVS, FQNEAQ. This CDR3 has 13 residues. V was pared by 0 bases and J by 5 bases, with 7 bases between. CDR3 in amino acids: CASSLAANYGYTF. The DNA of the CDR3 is TGTGCCAGCAGCTTAGCGGCAAATTATGGCTACACCTTC.

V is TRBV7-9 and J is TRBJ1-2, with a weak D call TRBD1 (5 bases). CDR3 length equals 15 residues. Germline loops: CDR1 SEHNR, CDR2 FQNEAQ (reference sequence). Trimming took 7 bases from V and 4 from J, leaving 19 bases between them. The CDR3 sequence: CASTPPSGHFYGYTF. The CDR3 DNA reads TGTGCCAGCACTCCCCCTTCGGGGCACTTCTATGGCTACACCTTC.

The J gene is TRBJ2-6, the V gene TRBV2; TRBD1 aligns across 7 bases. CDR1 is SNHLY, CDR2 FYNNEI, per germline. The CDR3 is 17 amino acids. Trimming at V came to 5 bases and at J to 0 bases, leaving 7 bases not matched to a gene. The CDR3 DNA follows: TGTGCCAGCAGTTGGGACAGTAGGAGCTCTGGGGCCAACGTCCTGACTTTC. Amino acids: CASSWDSRSSGANVLTF.

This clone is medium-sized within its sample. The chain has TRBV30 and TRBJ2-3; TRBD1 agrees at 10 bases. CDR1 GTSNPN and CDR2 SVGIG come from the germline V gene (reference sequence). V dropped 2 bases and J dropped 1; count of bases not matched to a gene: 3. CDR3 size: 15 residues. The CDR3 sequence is CAWSSGQGRTDTQYF. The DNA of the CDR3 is TGTGCCTGGAGTTCGGGACAGGGGCGCACAGATACGCAGTATTTT.

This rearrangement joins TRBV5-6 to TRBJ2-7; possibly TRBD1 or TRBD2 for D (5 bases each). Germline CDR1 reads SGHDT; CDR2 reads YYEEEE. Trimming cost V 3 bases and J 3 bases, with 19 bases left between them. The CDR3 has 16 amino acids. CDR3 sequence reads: CASSWDVLDGVYEQYF. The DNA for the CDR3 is TGTGCCAGCAGCTGGGACGTACTGGACGGCGTCTACGAGCAGTACTTC. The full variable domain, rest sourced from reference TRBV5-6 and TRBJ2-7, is DAGVTQSPTHLIKTRGQQVTLRCSPKSGHDTVSWYQQALGQGPQFIFQYYEEEERQRGNFPDRFSGHQFPNYSSELNVNALLLGDSALYLCASSWDVLDGVYEQYFGPGTRLTVT.

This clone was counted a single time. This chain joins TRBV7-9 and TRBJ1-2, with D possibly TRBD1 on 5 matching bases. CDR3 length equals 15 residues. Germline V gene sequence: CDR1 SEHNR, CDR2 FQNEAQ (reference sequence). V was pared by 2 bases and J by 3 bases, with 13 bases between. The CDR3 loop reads CASSLFVREDYGYTF. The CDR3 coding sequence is TGTGCCAGCAGCTTATTTGTCAGGGAGGACTATGGCTACACCTTC.

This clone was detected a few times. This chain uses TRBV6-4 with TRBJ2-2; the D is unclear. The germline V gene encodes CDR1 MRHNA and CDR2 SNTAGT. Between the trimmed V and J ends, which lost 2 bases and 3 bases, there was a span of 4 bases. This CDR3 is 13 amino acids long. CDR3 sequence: CASSDRDTGELFF. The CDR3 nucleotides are TGTGCCAGCAGTGACAGGGACACCGGGGAGCTGTTTTTT.

CDR3: CASSVDRTGNEKLFF. The CDR3 DNA reads as TGTGCCAGCAGTGTGGACAGGACGGGAAATGAAAAACTGTTTTTT. The chain has TRBV6-6 and TRBJ1-4; 7 nucleotides line up with TRBD1. CDR3 length: 15 amino acids. Germline assignment: CDR1 MNHNY and CDR2 SVGAGI (reference sequence). V was clipped by 5 bases and J by 5 bases; unmatched bases: 8.

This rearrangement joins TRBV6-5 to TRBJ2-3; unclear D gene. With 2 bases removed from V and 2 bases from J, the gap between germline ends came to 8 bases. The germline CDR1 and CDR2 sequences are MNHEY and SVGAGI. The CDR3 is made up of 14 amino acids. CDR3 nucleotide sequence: TGTGCCAGCAGTTACCGTGGGTACACAGATACGCAGTATTTT. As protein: CASSYRGYTDTQYF.

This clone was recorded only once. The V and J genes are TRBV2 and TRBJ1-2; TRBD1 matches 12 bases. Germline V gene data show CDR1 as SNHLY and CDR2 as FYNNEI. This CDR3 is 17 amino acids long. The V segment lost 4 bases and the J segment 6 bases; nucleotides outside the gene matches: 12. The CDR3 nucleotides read TGTGCCAGCAGTGGAGAATACCGGGACAGGGGGCAGGATGGCTACACCTTC. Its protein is CASSGEYRDRGQDGYTF.

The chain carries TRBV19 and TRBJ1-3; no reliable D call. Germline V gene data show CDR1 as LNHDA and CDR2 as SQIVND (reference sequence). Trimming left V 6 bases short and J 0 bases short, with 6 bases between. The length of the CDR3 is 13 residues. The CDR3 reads CASSQNSGNTIYF. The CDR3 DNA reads TGTGCCAGTAGCCAAAACTCTGGAAACACCATATATTTT.

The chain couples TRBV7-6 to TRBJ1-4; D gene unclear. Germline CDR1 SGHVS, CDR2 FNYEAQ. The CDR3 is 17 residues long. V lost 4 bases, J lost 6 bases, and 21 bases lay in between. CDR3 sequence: CASSSRVSVFTDEKLFF. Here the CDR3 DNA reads TGTGCCAGCAGCTCCCGGGTCTCTGTCTTTACTGATGAAAAACTGTTTTTT.

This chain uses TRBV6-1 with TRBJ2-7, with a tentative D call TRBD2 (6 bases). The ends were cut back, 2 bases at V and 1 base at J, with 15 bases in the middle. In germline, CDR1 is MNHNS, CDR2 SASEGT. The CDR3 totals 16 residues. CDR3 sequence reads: CASSEWRETLSYEQYF. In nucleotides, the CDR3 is TGTGCCAGCAGTGAATGGAGGGAGACCCTTTCCTACGAGCAGTACTTC.

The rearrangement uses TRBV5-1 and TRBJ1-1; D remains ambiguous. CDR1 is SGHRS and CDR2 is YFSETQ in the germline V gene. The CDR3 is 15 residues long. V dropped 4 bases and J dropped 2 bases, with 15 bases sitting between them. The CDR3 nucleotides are TGCGCCAGCAGCCCCCGGGGAGAGGGAAACACTGAAGCTTTCTTT. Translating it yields CASSPRGEGNTEAFF.

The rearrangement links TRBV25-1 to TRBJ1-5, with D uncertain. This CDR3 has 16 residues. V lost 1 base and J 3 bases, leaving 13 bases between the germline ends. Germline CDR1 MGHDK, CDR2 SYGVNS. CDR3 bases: TGTGCCAGCAGTGAATTTGACCCCGGAACCAATCAGCCCCAGCATTTT. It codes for CASSEFDPGTNQPQHF.

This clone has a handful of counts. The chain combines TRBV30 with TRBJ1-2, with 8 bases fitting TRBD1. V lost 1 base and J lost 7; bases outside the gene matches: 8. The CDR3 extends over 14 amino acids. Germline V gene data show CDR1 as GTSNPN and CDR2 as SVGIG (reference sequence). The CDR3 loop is CAWSAGQGLSGYTF. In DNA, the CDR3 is TGTGCCTGGAGTGCAGGACAGGGCCTCAGTGGCTACACCTTC.

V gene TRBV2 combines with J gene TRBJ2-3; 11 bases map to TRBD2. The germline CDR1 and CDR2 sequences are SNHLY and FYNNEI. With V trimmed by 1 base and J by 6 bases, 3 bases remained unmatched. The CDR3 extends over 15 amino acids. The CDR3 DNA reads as TGTGCCAGCAGTGAAGGACTAGCGGGGACGGATACGCAGTATTTT. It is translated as CASSEGLAGTDTQYF.

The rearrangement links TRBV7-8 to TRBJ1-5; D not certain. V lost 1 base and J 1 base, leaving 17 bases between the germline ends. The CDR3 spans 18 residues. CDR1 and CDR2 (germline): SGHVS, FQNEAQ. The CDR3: CASSLVAWEVESNQPQHF. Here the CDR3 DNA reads TGTGCCAGCAGCTTAGTTGCATGGGAGGTAGAAAGCAATCAGCCCCAGCATTTT.

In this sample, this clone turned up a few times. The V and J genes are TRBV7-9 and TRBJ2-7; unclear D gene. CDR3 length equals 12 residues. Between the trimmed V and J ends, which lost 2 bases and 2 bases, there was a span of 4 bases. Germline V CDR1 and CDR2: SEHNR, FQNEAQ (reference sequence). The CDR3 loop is CASSLSPYEQYF. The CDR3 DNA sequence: TGTGCCAGCAGCTTAAGTCCCTACGAGCAGTACTTC.

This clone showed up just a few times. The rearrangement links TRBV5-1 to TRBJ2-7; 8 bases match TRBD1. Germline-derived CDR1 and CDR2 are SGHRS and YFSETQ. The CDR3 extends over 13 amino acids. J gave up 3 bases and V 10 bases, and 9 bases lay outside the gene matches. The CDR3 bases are TGCGCCTCACGGACAGGGAGGAACTACGAGCAGTACTTC. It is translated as CASRTGRNYEQYF.

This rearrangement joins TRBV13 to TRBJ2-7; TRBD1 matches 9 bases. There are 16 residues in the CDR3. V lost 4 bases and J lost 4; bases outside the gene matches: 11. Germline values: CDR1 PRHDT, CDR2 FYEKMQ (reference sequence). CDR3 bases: TGTGCCAGCAGCTCCTTTTTAGGGACAGGGATTTACGAGCAGTACTTC. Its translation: CASSSFLGTGIYEQYF.